Sequencing of this T cell receptor (beta chain) was carried out in a study of T cells in Graves' hyperthyroidism and ophthalmopathy. The wider study: Peripheral blood was collected at initial diagnosis, before any treatment. Study observations and caveats: Researchers found most expanded thyroid clonotypes above 0.001 in blood as well.

RNA transcripts gave rise to amplified TCR beta CDR3 regions. Researchers ran a first-round RT-PCR on the TCR CDR3 using the HTBI primer set. Each CDR3 protein is one row after TCRdb ran MiXCR on the multiplex PCR reads. The table shows around 620,000 distinct CDR3 sequences, with 13% to 15% occurring only once. This clonotype has at least ten counts. Its antigen remains unknown. Patients having uncontrolled infection, another autoimmune disease, pregnancy or lactation were not included. CDR1 is SGHVS and CDR2 is FQNEAQ in the germline V gene. V was trimmed by 2 bases and J by 0 bases, leaving 12 bases between them. The CDR3 contains 16 residues.

The sequencing input was blood. J is TRBJ2-3 and V is TRBV7-8; D is ambiguous. The source of this sequence is a woman under 30 with Graves' ophthalmopathy. CDR3 DNA sequence: TGTGCCAGCAGCTTATGGCAGAGCACAAGCACAGATACGCAGTATTTT. Amino acids: CASSLWQSTSTDTQYF.